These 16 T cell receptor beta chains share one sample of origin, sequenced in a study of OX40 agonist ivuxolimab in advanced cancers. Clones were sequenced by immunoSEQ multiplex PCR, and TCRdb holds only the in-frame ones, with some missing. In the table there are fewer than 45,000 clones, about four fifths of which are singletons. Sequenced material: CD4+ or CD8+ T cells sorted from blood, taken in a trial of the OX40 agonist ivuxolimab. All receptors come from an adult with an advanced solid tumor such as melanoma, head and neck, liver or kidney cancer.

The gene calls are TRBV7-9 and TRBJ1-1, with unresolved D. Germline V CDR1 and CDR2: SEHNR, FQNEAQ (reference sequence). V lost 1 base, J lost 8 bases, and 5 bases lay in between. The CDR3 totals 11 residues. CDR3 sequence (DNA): TGTGCCAGCAGCTTAGTACAAGAAGCTTTCTTT. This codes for CASSLVQEAFF.

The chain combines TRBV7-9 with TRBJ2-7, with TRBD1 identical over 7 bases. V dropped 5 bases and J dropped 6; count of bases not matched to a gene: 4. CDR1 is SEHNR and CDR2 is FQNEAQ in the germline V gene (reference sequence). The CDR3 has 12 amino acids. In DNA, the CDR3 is TGTGCCAGCAGCCGAAGACAGGGCGAGCAGTACTTC. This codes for CASSRRQGEQYF.

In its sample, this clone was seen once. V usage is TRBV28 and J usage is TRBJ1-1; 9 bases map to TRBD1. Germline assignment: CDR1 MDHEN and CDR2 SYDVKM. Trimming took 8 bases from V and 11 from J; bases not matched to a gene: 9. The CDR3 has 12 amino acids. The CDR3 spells CASGTGLTVAFF. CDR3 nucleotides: TGTGCCAGCGGGACAGGGCTTACGGTGGCTTTCTTT.

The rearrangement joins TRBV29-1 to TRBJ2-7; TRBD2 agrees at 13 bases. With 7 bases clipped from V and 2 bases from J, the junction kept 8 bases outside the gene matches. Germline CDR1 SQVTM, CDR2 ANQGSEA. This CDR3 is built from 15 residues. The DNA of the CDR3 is TGCAGCGCGATAACTAGCGGGAGGGCCCCCTACGAGCAGTACTTC. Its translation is CSAITSGRAPYEQYF.

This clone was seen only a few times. The CDR3 DNA sequence: TGTGCCAGCAGCATGAGGACTAGCAGGAACACCGGGGAGCTGTTTTTT. Amino acid sequence: CASSMRTSRNTGELFF. V is TRBV5-4 and J is TRBJ2-2; 8 nucleotides align to TRBD2. The CDR3 totals 16 residues. Germline lookup yields CDR1 SGHNT and CDR2 YYREEE (reference sequence). V lost 4 bases and J lost 1; bases outside the gene matches: 6.

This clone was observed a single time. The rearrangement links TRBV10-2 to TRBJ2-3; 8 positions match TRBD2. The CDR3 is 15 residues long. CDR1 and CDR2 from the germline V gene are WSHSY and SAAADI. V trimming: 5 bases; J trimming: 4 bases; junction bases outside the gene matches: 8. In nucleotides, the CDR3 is TGCGCCAGCAGTTTAGGCGGGGGGTTCCCAGATACGCAGTATTTT. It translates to CASSLGGGFPDTQYF.

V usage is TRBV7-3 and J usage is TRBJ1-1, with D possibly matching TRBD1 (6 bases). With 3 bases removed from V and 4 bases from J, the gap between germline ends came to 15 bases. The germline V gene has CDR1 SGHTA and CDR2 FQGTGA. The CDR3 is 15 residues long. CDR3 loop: CASSFPAGVGTEAFF. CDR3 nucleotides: TGTGCCAGCAGCTTCCCGGCAGGGGTGGGCACTGAAGCTTTCTTT.

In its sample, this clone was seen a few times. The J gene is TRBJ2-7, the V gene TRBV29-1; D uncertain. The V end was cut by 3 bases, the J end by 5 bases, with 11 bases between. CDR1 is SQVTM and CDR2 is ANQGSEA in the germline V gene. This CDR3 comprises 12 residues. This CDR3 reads CSVEHGSNEQYF. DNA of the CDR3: TGCAGCGTTGAGCACGGTTCGAACGAGCAGTACTTC.

CDR3 protein: CASSLTRTEAFF. The DNA for the CDR3 is TGTGCCAGCAGCTTGACCAGGACTGAAGCTTTCTTT. The chain uses TRBV5-6 and TRBJ1-1; D ambiguous. The CDR3 extends over 12 amino acids. Between the trimmed V and J ends, which lost 1 base and 5 bases, there was a span of 6 bases. CDR1 is SGHDT, CDR2 YYEEEE, per germline.

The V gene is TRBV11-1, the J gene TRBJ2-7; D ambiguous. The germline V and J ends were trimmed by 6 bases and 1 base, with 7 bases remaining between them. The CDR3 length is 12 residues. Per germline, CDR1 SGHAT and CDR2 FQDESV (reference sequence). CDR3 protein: CASSPRSYEQYF. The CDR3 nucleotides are TGTGCCAGCAGTCCGAGGTCCTACGAGCAGTACTTC.

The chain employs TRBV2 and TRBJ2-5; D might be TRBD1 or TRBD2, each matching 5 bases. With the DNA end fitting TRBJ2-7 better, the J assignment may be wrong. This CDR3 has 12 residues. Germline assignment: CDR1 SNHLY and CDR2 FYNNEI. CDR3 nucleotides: TGTGCCGTGGAGGACATGTCCTACGAGCAGTACTTC. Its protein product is CAVEDMSYEQYF.

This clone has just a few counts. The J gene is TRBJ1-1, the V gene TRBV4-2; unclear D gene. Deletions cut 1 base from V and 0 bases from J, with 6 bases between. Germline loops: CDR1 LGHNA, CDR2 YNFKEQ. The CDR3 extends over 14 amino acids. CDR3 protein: CASSQGDMNTEAFF. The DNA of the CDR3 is TGTGCCAGCAGCCAAGGGGATATGAACACTGAAGCTTTCTTT.

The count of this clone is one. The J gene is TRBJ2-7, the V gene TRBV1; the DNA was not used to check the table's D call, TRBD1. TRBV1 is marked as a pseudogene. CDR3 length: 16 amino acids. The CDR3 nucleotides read TGCACCAGCAGCCAAGGTTGGGGGACAGGGAGGTACGAGCAGTACTTC. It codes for CTSSQGWGTGRYEQYF.

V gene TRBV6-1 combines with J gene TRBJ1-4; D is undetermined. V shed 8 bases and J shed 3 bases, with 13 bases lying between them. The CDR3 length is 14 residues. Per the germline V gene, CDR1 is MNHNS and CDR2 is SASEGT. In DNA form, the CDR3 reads TGTGCCAGCTCCCGACTGCTGTCTAATGAAAAACTGTTTTTT. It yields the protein CASSRLLSNEKLFF.

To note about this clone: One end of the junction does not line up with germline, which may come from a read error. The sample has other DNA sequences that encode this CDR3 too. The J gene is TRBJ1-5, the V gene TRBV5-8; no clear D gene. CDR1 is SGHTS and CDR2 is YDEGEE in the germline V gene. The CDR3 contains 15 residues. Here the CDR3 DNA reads TGTGCCAGCAGCTTGGACATCCACGGCAATCAGCCCCAGCACTTT. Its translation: CASSLDIHGNQPQHF.

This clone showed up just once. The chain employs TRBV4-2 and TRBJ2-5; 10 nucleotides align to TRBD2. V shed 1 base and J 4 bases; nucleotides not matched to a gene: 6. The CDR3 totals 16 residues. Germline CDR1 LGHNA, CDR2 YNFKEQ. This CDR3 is CASSQAAGGPGETQYF. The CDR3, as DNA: TGTGCCAGCAGCCAAGCAGCGGGAGGGCCCGGAGAGACCCAGTACTTC.